The 2 T cell receptor beta chains listed next were all sequenced from one sample in a study of T cells in Graves' hyperthyroidism and ophthalmopathy. RNA transcripts yielded amplified TCR beta CDR3 regions. The HTBI primer set was used in a first-round RT-PCR of the TCR CDR3. One entry per CDR3 protein, called by TCRdb with MiXCR from the multiplex PCR reads. The sample records roughly 750,000 distinct CDR3 sequences, 16% being singletons. The sample taken for sequencing was blood. These receptors all come from a man between 18 and 29 years old with Graves' hyperthyroidism.

This clonotype was detected ten times or more. This chain connects TRBV12-3 or TRBV12-4 to TRBJ2-2, with TRBD1 matching 7 bases. The CDR3 is made up of 16 amino acids. With V trimmed by 6 bases and J by 0 bases, 7 bases remained unmatched. Here the CDR3 DNA reads TGTGCCAGCAGCCGGCGACAGGGTTCGAACACCGGGGAGCTGTTTTTT. Residues: CASSRRQGSNTGELFF.

This clonotype appeared a few times. This sequence joins TRBV29-1 and TRBJ2-5; D is possibly TRBD2 (6 bases). This CDR3 is built from 17 residues. V shed 0 bases and J shed 5 bases, with 22 bases lying between them. The germline gives CDR1 SQVTM, CDR2 ANQGSEA. The chain's CDR3 is CSVEDLGPTQAGETQYF. In nucleotides, the CDR3 is TGCAGCGTTGAAGATCTCGGACCGACTCAGGCGGGGGAGACCCAGTACTTC.